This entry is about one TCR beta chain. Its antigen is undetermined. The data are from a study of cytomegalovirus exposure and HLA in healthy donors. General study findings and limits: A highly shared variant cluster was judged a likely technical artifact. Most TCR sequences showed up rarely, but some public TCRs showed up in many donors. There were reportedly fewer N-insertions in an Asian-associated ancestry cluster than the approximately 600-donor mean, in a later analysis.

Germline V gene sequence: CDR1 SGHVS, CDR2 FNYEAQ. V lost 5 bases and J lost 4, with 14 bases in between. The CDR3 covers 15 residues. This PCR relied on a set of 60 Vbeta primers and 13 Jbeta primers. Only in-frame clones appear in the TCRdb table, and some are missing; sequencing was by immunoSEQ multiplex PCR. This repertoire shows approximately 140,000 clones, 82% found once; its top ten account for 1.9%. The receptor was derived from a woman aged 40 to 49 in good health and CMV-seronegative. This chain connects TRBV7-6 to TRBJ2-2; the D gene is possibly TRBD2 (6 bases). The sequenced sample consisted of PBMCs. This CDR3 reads CASSTQEGVTGELFF. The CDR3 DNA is TGTGCCAGCAGCACCCAGGAGGGCGTCACCGGGGAGCTGTTTTTT.